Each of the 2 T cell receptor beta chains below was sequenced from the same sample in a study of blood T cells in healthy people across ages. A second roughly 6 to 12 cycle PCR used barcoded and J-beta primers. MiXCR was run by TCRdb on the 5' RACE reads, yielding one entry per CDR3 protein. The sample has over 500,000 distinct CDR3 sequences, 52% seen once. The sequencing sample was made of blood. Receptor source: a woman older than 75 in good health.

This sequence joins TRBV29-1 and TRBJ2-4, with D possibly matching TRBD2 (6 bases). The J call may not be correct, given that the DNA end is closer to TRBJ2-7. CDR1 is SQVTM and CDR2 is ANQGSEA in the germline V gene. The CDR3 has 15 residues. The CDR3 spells CSVGTGASPPYEQYF. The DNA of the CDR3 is TGCAGCGTCGGCACGGGAGCAAGTCCTCCCTACGAGCAGTACTTC.

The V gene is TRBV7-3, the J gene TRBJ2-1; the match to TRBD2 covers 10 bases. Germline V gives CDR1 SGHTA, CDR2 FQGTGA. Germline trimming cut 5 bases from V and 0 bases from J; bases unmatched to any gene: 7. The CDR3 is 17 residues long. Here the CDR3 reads CASSLRGTSASYNEQFF. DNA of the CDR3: TGTGCCAGCAGCCTAAGAGGGACTAGCGCCTCCTACAATGAGCAGTTCTTC.